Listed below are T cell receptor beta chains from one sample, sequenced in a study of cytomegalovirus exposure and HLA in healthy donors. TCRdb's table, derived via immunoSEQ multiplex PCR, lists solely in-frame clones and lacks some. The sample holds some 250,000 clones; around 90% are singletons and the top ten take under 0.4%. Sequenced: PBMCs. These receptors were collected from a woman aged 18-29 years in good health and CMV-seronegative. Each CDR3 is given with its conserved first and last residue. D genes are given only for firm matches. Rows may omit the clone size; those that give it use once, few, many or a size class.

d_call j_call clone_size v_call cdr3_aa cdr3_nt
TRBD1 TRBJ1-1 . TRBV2 CASRGGQGNRNTEAFF TGTGCCAGCAGGGGAGGACAGGGTAATCGGAACACTGAAGCTTTCTTT
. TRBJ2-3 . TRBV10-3 CATSRDLAIGDTQYF TGTGCCACTTCCCGGGACCTAGCGATTGGAGATACGCAGTATTTT
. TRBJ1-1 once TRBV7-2 CASSLGTSQGTEAFF TGTGCCAGCAGCTTGGGCACATCCCAGGGCACTGAAGCTTTCTTT
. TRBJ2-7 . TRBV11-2 CASSPRETLYEQYF TGTGCCAGCAGCCCACGGGAGACTCTATACGAGCAGTACTTC
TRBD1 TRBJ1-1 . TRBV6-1 CASSPHRGEAFF TGTGCCAGCAGTCCCCACAGGGGGGAAGCTTTCTTT
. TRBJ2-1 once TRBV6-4 CAITYGDLYNEQFF TGTGCCATCACATACGGGGATCTATACAATGAGCAGTTCTTC
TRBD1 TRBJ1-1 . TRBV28 CASSEQGATFAEAFF TGTGCCAGCAGTGAGCAGGGGGCTACTTTCGCTGAAGCTTTCTTT
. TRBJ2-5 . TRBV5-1 CASSLQASQETQYF TGCGCCAGCAGCTTACAGGCCAGCCAAGAGACCCAGTACTTC
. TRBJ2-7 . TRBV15 CATSRGRGGHTYEQYF TGTGCCACCAGCAGGGGGAGGGGGGGACACACCTACGAGCAGTACTTC
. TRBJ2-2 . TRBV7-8 CASSLLNTGELFF TGTGCCAGCAGCTTGTTAAACACCGGGGAGCTGTTTTTT
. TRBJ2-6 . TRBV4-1 CASSQAGVSGANVLTF TGCGCCAGCAGCCAAGCGGGGGTTTCAGGGGCCAACGTCCTGACTTTC
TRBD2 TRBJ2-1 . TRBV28 CASSSRGGRYNEQFF TGTGCCAGCAGTTCACGGGGGGGCCGATACAATGAGCAGTTCTTC
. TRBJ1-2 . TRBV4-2 CASSPGGSANYGYTF TGTGCCAGCAGCCCGGGGGGTTCGGCTAACTATGGCTACACCTTC
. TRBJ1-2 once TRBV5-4 CASSGTSNYGYTF TGTGCCAGCAGCGGGACTTCTAACTATGGCTACACCTTC
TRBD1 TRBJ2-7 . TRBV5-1 CASSPGTASSYEQYF TGCGCCAGCAGCCCTGGGACAGCGAGCTCCTACGAGCAGTACTTC
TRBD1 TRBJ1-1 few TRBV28 CASSPGQAGAEAFF TGTGCCAGCAGTCCCGGACAGGCTGGAGCTGAAGCTTTCTTT
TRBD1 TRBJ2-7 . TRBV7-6 CASSSRDRSPRVAYEQYF TGTGCCAGCAGCTCCCGGGACAGGTCCCCCAGAGTTGCCTACGAGCAGTACTTC
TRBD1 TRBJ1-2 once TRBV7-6 CASSLAEGAGNGYTF TGTGCCAGCAGCTTAGCGGAGGGGGCGGGAAATGGCTACACCTTC
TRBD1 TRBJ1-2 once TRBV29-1 CSVSSGQGGYGYTF TGCAGCGTGTCGTCGGGACAGGGTGGCTATGGCTACACCTTC
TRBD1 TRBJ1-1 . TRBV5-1 CASSLAGAGGIVMNTEAFF TGCGCCAGCAGCTTGGCCGGGGCAGGGGGCATAGTTATGAACACTGAAGCTTTCTTT
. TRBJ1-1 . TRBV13 CASSQQGLNTEAFF TGTGCCAGCAGTCAACAGGGCTTGAACACTGAAGCTTTCTTT
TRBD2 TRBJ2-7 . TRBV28 CASSIHAPGLAETYEQYF TGTGCCAGCAGTATACACGCTCCAGGACTAGCAGAAACCTACGAGCAGTACTTC